The sequence of this T cell receptor beta chain was determined in a study of shared clonotypes between healthy human individuals. CD45RO-negative, CCR7-selected cells formed the naive CD8 fraction, which excluded terminally differentiated effector memory CD45RA+ cells. Germline V gene lookup returns CDR1 SQVTM and CDR2 ANQGSEA. This CDR3 has 15 residues. Trimming took 7 bases from V and 5 from J; bases not matched to a gene: 11. Produced via immunoSEQ multiplex PCR; TCRdb's table is partial and in-frame only. The sample has about 1,800,000 clones, approximately 95% seen once. The receptor was isolated from a man aged 18 to 29 in good health. V is TRBV29-1 and J is TRBJ2-1; 10 nucleotides align to TRBD2. Sequences were obtained from naive CD8+ T cells sorted from blood. The CDR3 spells CSATRLAGANNEQFF. The CDR3 DNA reads as TGCAGCGCCACGAGACTAGCGGGCGCAAACAATGAGCAGTTCTTC.